The clone carrying this T cell receptor (beta chain) occurred many times. This record comes from a study of T cells after yellow fever vaccination. The V segment lost 3 bases and the J segment 2 bases; nucleotides outside the gene matches: 6. There are 17 residues in the CDR3. Germline CDR1 reads SGDLS; CDR2 reads YYNGEE. TCRdb re-analysed the 5' RACE reads in MiXCR, keeping a single row per CDR3 protein. The table has around 100,000 distinct CDR3 sequences, around 8% seen once. This receptor was taken from a man aged 25 to 45 who received the YFV17D yellow fever vaccine. The sequencing used CD8+ T cells sorted from PBMCs, collected 45 days after the yellow fever booster vaccination. The chain recombines TRBV9 with TRBJ2-3; 13 bases line up with TRBD2. The DNA of the CDR3 is TGTGCCAGCAGCGAGGGGACTAGCGGGGCCTACACAGATACGCAGTATTTT. Translating it yields CASSEGTSGAYTDTQYF. Variable domain in full (rest from reference TRBV9 and TRBJ2-3): DSGVTQTPKHLITATGQRVTLRCSPRSGDLSVYWYQQSLDQGLQFLIQYYNGEERAKGNILERFSAQQFPDLHSELNLSSLELGDSALYFCASSEGTSGAYTDTQYFGPGTRLTVL.